This is a list of T cell receptor beta chains from one sample in a study of blood T cell repertoires in COVID-19. The table came from immunoSEQ multiplex PCR; TCRdb's copy has only in-frame clones and leaves some out. The data show around 110,000 clones, about two thirds seen once. Source material: peripheral blood. Receptors originate from a human donor with acute or convalescent COVID-19. The donor label of this sample is uncertain. Each CDR3 is given with its conserved first and last residue.

j_call v_call cdr3_aa
TRBJ2-6 TRBV2 CASTSQSSGANVLTF
TRBJ1-4 TRBV7-2 CASSHPRGNEKLFF
TRBJ1-2 TRBV28 CASSPHGAGERYGYTF
TRBJ1-5 TRBV7-2 CASSLFRTGRGQPQHF
TRBJ1-2 TRBV10-1 CASSIGHDFGYTF
TRBJ2-2 TRBV29-1 CSVEGSSGGFTGELFF
TRBJ1-1 TRBV6-2/TRBV6-3 CASSPDRGISTEAFF
TRBJ1-1 TRBV29-1 CSASDPRGRGNTEAFF
TRBJ1-4 TRBV3-1/TRBV3-2 CARLEGLQGSGNEKLFF
TRBJ1-2 TRBV5-5 CASSLGVSYTF
TRBJ1-5 TRBV7-2 CASSLDRGGQPQHF
TRBJ2-5 TRBV5-1 CASKVGGLEETQYF
TRBJ2-7 TRBV29-1 CSVAIETYEQYF
TRBJ2-1 TRBV29-1 CSVEAAAYNEQFF
TRBJ2-5 TRBV29-1 CSAGGGPETQYF
TRBJ2-1 TRBV5-5 CASSFTPTGLEEQFF
TRBJ1-3 TRBV5-5 CASSLVSSGNTIYF
TRBJ1-2 TRBV5-6 CASSSSGRIQYGYTF
TRBJ1-2 TRBV2 CASSAGGNPSYGYTF
TRBJ2-4 TRBV7-8 CASSRIPQGPQYF